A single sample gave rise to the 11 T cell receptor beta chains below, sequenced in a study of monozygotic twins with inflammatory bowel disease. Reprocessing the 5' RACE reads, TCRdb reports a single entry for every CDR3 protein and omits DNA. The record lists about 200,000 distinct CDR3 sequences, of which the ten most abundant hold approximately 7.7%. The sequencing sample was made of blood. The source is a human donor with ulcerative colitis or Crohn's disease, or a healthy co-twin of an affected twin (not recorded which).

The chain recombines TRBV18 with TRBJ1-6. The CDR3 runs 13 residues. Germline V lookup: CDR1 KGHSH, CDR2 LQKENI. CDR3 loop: CASSRNAETPLYF.

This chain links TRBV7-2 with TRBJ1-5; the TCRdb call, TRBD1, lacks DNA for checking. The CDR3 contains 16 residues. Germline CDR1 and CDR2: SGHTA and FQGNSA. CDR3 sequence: CASSLAGGLGNQPQHF.

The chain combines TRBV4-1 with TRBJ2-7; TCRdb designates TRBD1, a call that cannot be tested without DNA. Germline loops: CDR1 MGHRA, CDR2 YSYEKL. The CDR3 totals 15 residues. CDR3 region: CASSQGGSKGYEQYF.

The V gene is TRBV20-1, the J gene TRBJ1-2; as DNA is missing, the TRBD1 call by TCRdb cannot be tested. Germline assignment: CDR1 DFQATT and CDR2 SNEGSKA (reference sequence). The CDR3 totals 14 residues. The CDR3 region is CSAEGPGGGYGYTF.

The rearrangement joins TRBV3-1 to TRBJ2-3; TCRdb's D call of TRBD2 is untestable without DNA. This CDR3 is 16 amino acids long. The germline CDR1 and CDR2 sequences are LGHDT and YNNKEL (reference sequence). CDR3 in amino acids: CASSLEAGGPSDTQYF.

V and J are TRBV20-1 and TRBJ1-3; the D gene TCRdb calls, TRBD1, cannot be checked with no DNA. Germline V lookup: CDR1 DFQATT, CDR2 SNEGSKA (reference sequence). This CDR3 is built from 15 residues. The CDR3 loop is CSARHPLGQGHTIYF.

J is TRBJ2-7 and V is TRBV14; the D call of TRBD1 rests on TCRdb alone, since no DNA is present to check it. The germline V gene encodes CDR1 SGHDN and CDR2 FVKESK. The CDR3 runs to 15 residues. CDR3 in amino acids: CASSQGLPGQGAQFF.

This CDR3 reads CASRRMNTEAFF. V is TRBV5-5 and J is TRBJ1-1. Germline CDR1 and CDR2: SGHKS and YYEKEE (reference sequence). This CDR3 is 12 amino acids long.

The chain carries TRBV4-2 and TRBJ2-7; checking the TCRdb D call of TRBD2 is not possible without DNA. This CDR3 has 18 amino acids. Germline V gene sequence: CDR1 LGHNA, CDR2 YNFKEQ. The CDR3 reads CASSPQPGTSGGPIPQYF.

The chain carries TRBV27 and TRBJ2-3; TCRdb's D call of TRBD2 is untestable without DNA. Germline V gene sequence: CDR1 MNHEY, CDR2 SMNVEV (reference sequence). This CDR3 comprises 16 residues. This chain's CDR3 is CASTSGTLTSTDTQYF.

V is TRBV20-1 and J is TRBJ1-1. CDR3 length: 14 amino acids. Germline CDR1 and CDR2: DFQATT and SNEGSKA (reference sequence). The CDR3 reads CSARDGPGNTEAFF.